This T cell receptor beta chain was obtained from a study of siplizumab effects on memory and regulatory T cells. This CDR3 comprises 17 residues. V lost 3 bases and J lost 2; bases outside the gene matches: 10. Germline CDR1 is SGHVS and CDR2 is FQNEAQ. Per sample, the assay covered 80,000 to 100,000 TCR templates. Sequenced by immunoSEQ multiplex PCR; TCRdb stores in-frame clones only, minus some. The sample yields 9,700 or so clones, around 40% seen once. Cells from the mixed lymphocyte reaction underwent coculture for 6 to 7 days at 37 degrees C. This clone is classed as medium-sized (0.01 to 0.1%). Antigen specificity is unknown. Broader study findings: Naive T cells seemed more diverse than memory cells and seemed major alloresponse contributors. Naive versus memory phenotype went unassigned for roughly 75-96% of proliferating CD4+ or CD8+ clones.

This rearrangement joins TRBV7-8 to TRBJ2-7, with 10 bases lining up with TRBD2. This receptor was identified in a human donor in good health; the cells came from an allogeneic mixed lymphocyte reaction. The sequenced sample was CFSE-low (dividing) CD4+ T cells sorted from an allogeneic mixed lymphocyte reaction. The CDR3 loop reads CASSFFLGGTSAYEQYF. Written as DNA, the CDR3 is TGTGCCAGCAGCTTTTTTCTTGGGGGGACTAGCGCCTACGAGCAGTACTTC. Full variable domain (missing parts from reference TRBV7-8 and TRBJ2-7): GAGVSQSPRYKVAKRGQDVALRCDPISGHVSLFWYQQALGQGPEFLTYFQNEAQLDKSGLPSDRFFAERPEGSVSTLKIQRTQQEDSAVYLCASSFFLGGTSAYEQYFGPGTRLTVT.